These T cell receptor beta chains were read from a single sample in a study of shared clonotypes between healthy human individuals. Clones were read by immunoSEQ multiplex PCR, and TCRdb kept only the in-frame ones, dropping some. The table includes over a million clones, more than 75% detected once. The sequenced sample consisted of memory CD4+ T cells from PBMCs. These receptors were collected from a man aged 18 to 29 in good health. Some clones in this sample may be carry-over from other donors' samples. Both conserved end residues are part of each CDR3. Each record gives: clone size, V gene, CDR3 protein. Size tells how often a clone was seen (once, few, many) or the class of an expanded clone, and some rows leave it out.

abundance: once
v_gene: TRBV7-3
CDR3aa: CASSPSPGTGNTIYF

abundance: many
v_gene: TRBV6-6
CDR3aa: CASRLSNTGELFF

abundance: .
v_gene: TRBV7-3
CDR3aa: CASSFSPGTAKNIQYF

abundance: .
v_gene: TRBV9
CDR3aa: CASSGPTSGGRYEQYF

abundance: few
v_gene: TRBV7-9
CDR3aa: CASSLAGQGASEQYF

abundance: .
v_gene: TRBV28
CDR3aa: CASTGYLDTQYF

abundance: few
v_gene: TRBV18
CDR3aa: CASSMGGGVDTEAFF

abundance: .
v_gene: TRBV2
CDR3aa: CASSEVTGGQPQHF

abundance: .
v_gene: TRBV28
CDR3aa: CASSFAGAGAGELFF

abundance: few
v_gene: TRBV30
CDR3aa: CAWTWSRNTEAFF

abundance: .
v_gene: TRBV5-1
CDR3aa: CASSSYRDTEAFF

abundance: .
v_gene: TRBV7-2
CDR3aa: CASNRGNQPQHF

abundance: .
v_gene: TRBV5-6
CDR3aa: CASTDRGPGANVLTF